This T cell receptor beta chain was captured in a study of blood T cell repertoires in COVID-19. Across the study: Whether acute or convalescent, the COVID-19 samples came from the United States, Italy and Spain.

Original methodology: Reference gene primer amplification gave nucleated cell count estimates. TCRdb's copy holds only in-frame clones and misses some; the assay was immunoSEQ multiplex PCR. V and J calls and clone size are as listed in that table; D and trimming were resolved from the DNA. The sample consists of approximately 210,000 clones, less than 95% of them appearing once. Germline CDR1 reads LNHDA; CDR2 reads SQIVND (reference sequence). The CDR3 spans 15 residues. V lost 4 bases and J lost 9; bases outside the gene matches: 6. Followed longitudinally, the Seattle patients had been enrolled during active infection.

Material for sequencing was peripheral blood. The chain employs TRBV19 and TRBJ2-1, with 13 bases aligning to TRBD2. This TCR came from a man aged 25-40 years with COVID-19, enrolled during active disease. This CDR3 reads CASSTGLAGAGEQFF. DNA of the CDR3: TGTGCCAGTAGTACCGGACTAGCGGGGGCCGGTGAGCAGTTCTTC.